This TCR beta chain was recovered during a study of blood T cell repertoires in COVID-19. Study details: Spain, Italy and the United States supplied samples that represented acute and convalescent COVID-19. The cDNA or gDNA used as material had been derived from T cells, B-cell-depleted T cells, or PBMCs.

The CDR3 spans 16 residues. Unmatched junction bases numbered 10, after V lost 4 bases and J lost 8 bases. The germline CDR1 and CDR2 sequences are SEHNR and FQNEAQ (reference sequence). Per the authors' pipeline: How many nucleated cells were present was estimated from reference gene primer amplification. Measured with immunoSEQ multiplex PCR; TCRdb has only the in-frame clones, and not every one. Clone size and V and J calls were adopted from that table, with D and trimming inferred from the DNA. There are 150,000 to 200,000 clones in the sample; 87% occur only once, and 1.5% to 2% lies in the top ten.

This clonotype was obtained from a woman aged 50 to 65 with acute or convalescent COVID-19. The V and J genes are TRBV7-9 and TRBJ1-4; 10 bases fit TRBD1. The sample was peripheral blood. In nucleotides, the CDR3 is TGTGCCAGCAGCTCTTGGCTCCGGGACAGGGGCGAAAAACTGTTTTTT. Translating it yields CASSSWLRDRGEKLFF.